What follows are 19 T cell receptor beta chains derived from one specimen sequenced in a study of shared clonotypes between healthy human individuals. Clones were read by immunoSEQ multiplex PCR, and TCRdb kept only the in-frame ones, dropping some. The table shows about 530,000 clones, with about 75% occurring only once. Material: PBMCs. These receptors were collected from a woman between 35 and 50 years old in good health. Some clones in this sample may be carry-over from other donors' samples.

A few counts support this clone. The CDR3 DNA is TGTGCCAGCTCACCAGAGACAGGGTCGGGCGAGCAGTACTTC. Encoded protein: CASSPETGSGEQYF. The chain joins TRBV18 to TRBJ2-7, with TRBD1 matching 7 bases. Germline CDR1 KGHSH, CDR2 LQKENI. The CDR3 is made up of 14 amino acids. V was pared by 2 bases and J by 6 bases, with 7 bases of the junction left unmatched.

V and J are TRBV27 and TRBJ2-1; D gene uncertain. CDR1 is MNHEY, CDR2 SMNVEV, per germline (reference sequence). The V and J ends lost 7 bases and 3 bases respectively, with 22 bases between them. The CDR3 length is 17 residues. The CDR3 DNA sequence: TGTGCCAGCAACTCCCTACCGCGCGGCATACTCTACAATGAGCAGTTCTTC. Translation: CASNSLPRGILYNEQFF.

The rearrangement uses TRBV10-3 and TRBJ2-7, with TRBD2 identical over 7 bases. V gave up 4 bases and J gave up 3 bases; unmatched junction bases: 0. The CDR3 loop spans 12 amino acids. In germline, CDR1 is ENHRY, CDR2 SYGVKD. CDR3 nucleotides: TGTGCCATCAGTGGGGGGGGCTACGAGCAGTACTTC. Its protein product is CAISGGGYEQYF.

The chain carries TRBV18 and TRBJ1-6; tentatively, D is TRBD1 (6 bases). V was pared by 2 bases and J by 5 bases, with 7 bases between. CDR3 size: 14 residues. Germline V gene lookup returns CDR1 KGHSH and CDR2 LQKENI. CDR3 bases: TGTGCCAGCTCACCAGACAGGAATAATTCACCCCTCCACTTT. Its translation is CASSPDRNNSPLHF.

This chain uses TRBV7-9 with TRBJ2-6; 9 bases match TRBD1. From germline, CDR1 is SEHNR and CDR2 FQNEAQ (reference sequence). There are 17 residues in the CDR3. Trimming cost V 4 bases and J 0 bases; bases outside gene matches: 4. The CDR3 spells CASSSGTGISGANVLTF. The CDR3 DNA is TGTGCCAGCAGCTCCGGGACAGGGATCTCTGGGGCCAACGTCCTGACTTTC.

The V call is TRBV9, the J call TRBJ2-3; 11 bases fit TRBD1. Losses at the gene ends were 1 base for V and 1 base for J; bases not matched to a gene: 2. Germline V lookup: CDR1 SGDLS, CDR2 YYNGEE. The CDR3 is made up of 16 amino acids. For the CDR3, the DNA is TGTGCCAGCAGCGTAAGGACAGGGGGCGGCACAGATACGCAGTATTTT. This sequence encodes CASSVRTGGGTDTQYF.

The chain carries TRBV5-6 and TRBJ2-7, with 15 bases fitting TRBD2. Germline values: CDR1 SGHDT, CDR2 YYEEEE. The length of the CDR3 is 16 residues. J lost 2 bases, V lost 4 bases, and 4 bases had no gene match. CDR3 sequence (DNA): TGTGCCAGCAGCGCCGGACTAGCGGGAGGGACCTACGAGCAGTACTTC. Residues: CASSAGLAGGTYEQYF. The full variable domain, rest sourced from reference TRBV5-6 and TRBJ2-7, is DAGVTQSPTHLIKTRGQQVTLRCSPKSGHDTVSWYQQALGQGPQFIFQYYEEEERQRGNFPDRFSGHQFPNYSSELNVNALLLGDSALYLCASSAGLAGGTYEQYFGPGTRLTVT.

The J gene is TRBJ2-3, the V gene TRBV2; D unresolved. The ends were cut back, 0 bases at V and 6 bases at J, with 7 bases in the middle. The length of the CDR3 is 13 residues. The germline CDR1 and CDR2 sequences are SNHLY and FYNNEI. CDR3 in DNA: TGTGCCAGCAGTGAAGCGAGGTGGGATACGCAGTATTTT. Translation: CASSEARWDTQYF. Variable domain in full (rest from reference TRBV2 and TRBJ2-3): EPEVTQTPSHQVTQMGQEVILRCVPISNHLYFYWYRQILGQKVEFLVSFYNNEISEKSEIFDDQFSVERPDGSNFTLKIRSTKLEDSAMYFCASSEARWDTQYFGPGTRLTVL.

This clone was picked up a small number of times. This rearrangement joins TRBV7-8 to TRBJ2-5; D not certain. Germline CDR1 SGHVS, CDR2 FQNEAQ. Trimming removed 5 bases at V and 3 bases at J, with 16 bases between. The CDR3 covers 15 residues. The DNA for the CDR3 is TGTGCCAGCAGCCCCACCGGCCTAAGAGAAGAGACCCAGTACTTC. It codes for CASSPTGLREETQYF.

This sequence joins TRBV6-6 and TRBJ1-2, with TRBD1 matching over 7 bases. The CDR3 sequence is 14 residues long. Germline lookup yields CDR1 MNHNY and CDR2 SVGAGI (reference sequence). V trimming: 4 bases; J trimming: 8 bases; junction bases outside the gene matches: 10. CDR3 sequence (DNA): TGTGCCAGCAGTTCCCCCGGGACAGCTCGGGGCTACACCTTC. Residues: CASSSPGTARGYTF.

This clone has a handful of counts. The likely explanation is a read error, given a far larger clone one base away. The J gene is TRBJ1-5, the V gene TRBV2; D may be TRBD1 (6 bases). Between the trimmed V and J ends, which lost 5 bases and 4 bases, there was a span of 9 bases. The length of the CDR3 is 13 residues. Germline CDR1 is SNHLY and CDR2 is FYNNEI. CDR3 in amino acids: CASSWGANQPQHF. The CDR3 DNA sequence: TGTGCCAGCAGTTGGGGGGCAAATCAGCCCCAGCATTTT.

This clone has a handful of counts. The chain combines TRBV18 with TRBJ2-7, with TRBD1 matching 7 bases. From germline, CDR1 is KGHSH and CDR2 LQKENI. The CDR3 is 14 amino acids. After removal of 1 base from V and 6 bases from J, the junction contained 6 bases not matched to a gene. The CDR3 sequence is CASSPQGAITEQYF. CDR3 DNA sequence: TGTGCCAGCTCACCACAGGGGGCGATTACCGAGCAGTACTTC.

The V gene is TRBV11-2, the J gene TRBJ2-5; 8 nucleotides line up with TRBD2. The CDR3 loop spans 15 amino acids. CDR1 is SGHAT and CDR2 is FQNNGV in the germline V gene. Germline trimming cut 5 bases from V and 4 bases from J; bases unmatched to any gene: 9. The DNA of the CDR3 is TGTGCCAGCAGCCACGGGACTAGTTGGACAGAGACCCAGTACTTC. Residues: CASSHGTSWTETQYF.

On this clone itself: A read error is the likely source, as a far larger clone sits one nucleotide away. This chain connects TRBV25-1 to TRBJ2-3, with D possibly matching TRBD1 (5 bases). The CDR3 loop spans 16 amino acids. Germline V gene sequence: CDR1 MGHDK, CDR2 SYGVNS. The CDR3: CASSEYGRVGTYTQYF. The CDR3 bases are TGTGCCAGCAGTGAATATGGCAGGGTAGGCACATATACGCAGTATTTT.

The rearrangement uses TRBV7-9 and TRBJ2-1, with D hard to call. This CDR3 region has 13 residues. Trimming removed 0 bases at V and 8 bases at J, with 8 bases between. Germline V CDR1 and CDR2: SEHNR, FQNEAQ (reference sequence). CDR3 nucleotide sequence: TGTGCCAGCAGCTTAGCTCCTTGGGATGAGCAGTTCTTC. It is translated as CASSLAPWDEQFF.

The V call is TRBV5-8, the J call TRBJ1-2, with TRBD1 identical over 7 bases. Germline V gene lookup returns CDR1 SGHTS and CDR2 YDEGEE. J lost 6 bases, V lost 5 bases, and 10 bases had no gene match. This CDR3 is built from 14 residues. Here the CDR3 reads CASRYLTGSDGYTF. The CDR3 nucleotides are TGTGCCAGCAGGTATCTGACAGGGTCGGATGGCTACACCTTC.

V usage is TRBV6-6 and J usage is TRBJ1-4; D not certain. The germline V gene has CDR1 MNHNY and CDR2 SVGAGI (reference sequence). V gave up 2 bases and J gave up 5 bases, with 12 bases separating them. The CDR3 loop spans 15 amino acids. CDR3 residues: CASSYKALGNEKLFF. DNA of the CDR3: TGTGCCAGCAGTTACAAGGCGTTGGGAAATGAAAAACTGTTTTTT.

Here the CDR3 DNA reads TGTGCCAGTAGTGGAGGGACTTCCTACAATGAGCAGTTCTTC. This translates into CASSGGTSYNEQFF. The chain is built from TRBV19 and TRBJ2-1, with D tentatively TRBD2 (6 bases). Germline V gene data show CDR1 as LNHDA and CDR2 as SQIVND (reference sequence). The CDR3 totals 14 residues. Trimming removed 5 bases at V and 1 base at J, with 9 bases between.

This rearrangement joins TRBV28 to TRBJ2-7; unclear D gene. The CDR3 runs 15 residues. The V gene's germline CDR1 is MDHEN and CDR2 SYDVKM. The ends were cut back, 3 bases at V and 0 bases at J, with 12 bases in the middle. The CDR3 nucleotides are TGTGCCAGCAGTTTTAAGGGCAGGAGCTCCTACGAGCAGTACTTC. This translates into CASSFKGRSSYEQYF.